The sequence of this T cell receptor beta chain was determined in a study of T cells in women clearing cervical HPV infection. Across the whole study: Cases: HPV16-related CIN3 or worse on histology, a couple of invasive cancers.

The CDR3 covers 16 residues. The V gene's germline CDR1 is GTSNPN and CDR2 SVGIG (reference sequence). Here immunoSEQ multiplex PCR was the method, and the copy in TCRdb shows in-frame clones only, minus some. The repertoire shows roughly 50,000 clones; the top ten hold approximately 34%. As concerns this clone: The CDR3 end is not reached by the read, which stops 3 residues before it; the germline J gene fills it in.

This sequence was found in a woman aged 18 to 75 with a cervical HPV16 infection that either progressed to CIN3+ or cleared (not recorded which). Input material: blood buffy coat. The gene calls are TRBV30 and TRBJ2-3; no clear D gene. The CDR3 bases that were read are TGTGCCTGGAGTGTATTCGGGTTAGGATACCAAGAGACG. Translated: CAWSVFGLGYQET. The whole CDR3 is CAWSVFGLGYQETQYF. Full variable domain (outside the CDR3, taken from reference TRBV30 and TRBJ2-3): SQTIHQWPATLVQPVGSPLSLECTVEGTSNPNLYWYRQAAGRGLQLLFYSVGIGQISSEVPQNLSASRPQDRQFILSSKKLLLSDSGFYLCAWSVFGLGYQETQYFGPGTRLTVL.